This T cell receptor beta chain is drawn from a study of somatic mutations in cytotoxic T cells in rheumatoid arthritis. Study results and caveats: Comparison of CD8+ T-cell clonality between rheumatoid arthritis patients and age-matched healthy controls yielded no significant difference. TRBV07's slight underrepresentation, observed in rheumatoid arthritis patients, lacked adjustment for multiple comparisons.

CDR1 and CDR2 (germline): SGDLS, YYNGEE. The V and J ends lost 3 bases and 3 bases respectively, with 15 bases between them. CDR3 length equals 16 residues. Comment on this clone: Its cognate antigen is unknown.

Profiled with immunoSEQ multiplex PCR; TCRdb holds only in-frame clones, not every one. Of about 15,000 clones listed, about three quarters are singletons. What was sequenced was CD8+ T cells sorted from blood. The chain joins TRBV9 to TRBJ2-2, with a weak D call TRBD1 (6 bases). The clonotype originates from an adult with rheumatoid arthritis. DNA for the CDR3: TGTGCCAGCAGCGCCCCCCAGGGGATGGACACCGGGGAGCTGTTTTTT. Encoded protein: CASSAPQGMDTGELFF. Filled out from reference TRBV9 and TRBJ2-2, the complete variable domain reads DSGVTQTPKHLITATGQRVTLRCSPRSGDLSVYWYQQSLDQGLQFLIQYYNGEERAKGNILERFSAQQFPDLHSELNLSSLELGDSALYFCASSAPQGMDTGELFFGEGSRLTVL.